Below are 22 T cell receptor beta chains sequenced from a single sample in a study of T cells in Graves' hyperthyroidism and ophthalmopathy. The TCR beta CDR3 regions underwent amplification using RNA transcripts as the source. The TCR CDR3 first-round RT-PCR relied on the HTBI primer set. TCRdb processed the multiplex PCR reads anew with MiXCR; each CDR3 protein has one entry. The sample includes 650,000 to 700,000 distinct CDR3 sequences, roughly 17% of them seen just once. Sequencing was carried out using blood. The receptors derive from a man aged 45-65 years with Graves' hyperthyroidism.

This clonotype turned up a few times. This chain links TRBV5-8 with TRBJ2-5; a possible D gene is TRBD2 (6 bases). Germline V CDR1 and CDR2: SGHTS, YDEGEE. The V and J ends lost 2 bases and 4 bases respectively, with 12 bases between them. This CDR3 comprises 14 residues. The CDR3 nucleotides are TGTGCCAGCAGCTTCGACCGGGAGAGAGAGACCCAGTACTTC. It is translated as CASSFDRERETQYF.

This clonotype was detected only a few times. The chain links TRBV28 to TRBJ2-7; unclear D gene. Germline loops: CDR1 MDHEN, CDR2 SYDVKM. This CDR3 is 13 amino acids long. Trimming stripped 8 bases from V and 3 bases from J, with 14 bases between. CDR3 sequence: CASFPDGIYEQYF. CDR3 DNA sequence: TGTGCCAGCTTCCCCGACGGAATCTACGAGCAGTACTTC.

This CDR3 reads CASSRSGGQPQHF. CDR3 DNA: TGTGCCAGCAGCAGGTCTGGTGGTCAGCCCCAGCATTTT. The rearrangement uses TRBV6-1 and TRBJ1-5; D gene uncertain. Germline loops: CDR1 MNHNS, CDR2 SASEGT. The CDR3 contains 13 residues. V was clipped by 6 bases and J by 6 bases, with 12 bases between them.

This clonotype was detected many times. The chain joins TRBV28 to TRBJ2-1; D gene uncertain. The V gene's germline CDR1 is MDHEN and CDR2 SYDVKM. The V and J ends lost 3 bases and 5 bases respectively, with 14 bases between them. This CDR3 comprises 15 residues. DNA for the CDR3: TGTGCCAGCAGTTTTAGTTTCCCAGGAGACAATGAGCAGTTCTTC. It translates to CASSFSFPGDNEQFF.

In nucleotides, the CDR3 is TGTGCCAGCAGTAGGCAGACCCGCTCCTACGAGCAGTACTTC. This encodes CASSRQTRSYEQYF. The rearrangement links TRBV27 to TRBJ2-7; D not resolved. Deletions cut 5 bases from V and 0 bases from J, with 11 bases between. The germline gives CDR1 MNHEY, CDR2 SMNVEV (reference sequence). This CDR3 is built from 14 residues.

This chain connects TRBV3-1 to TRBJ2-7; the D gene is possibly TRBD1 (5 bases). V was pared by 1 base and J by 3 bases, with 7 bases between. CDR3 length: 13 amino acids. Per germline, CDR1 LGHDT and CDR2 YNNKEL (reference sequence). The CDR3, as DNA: TGTGCCAGCAGCCAAGTGACAGACTACGAGCAGTACTTC. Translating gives CASSQVTDYEQYF.

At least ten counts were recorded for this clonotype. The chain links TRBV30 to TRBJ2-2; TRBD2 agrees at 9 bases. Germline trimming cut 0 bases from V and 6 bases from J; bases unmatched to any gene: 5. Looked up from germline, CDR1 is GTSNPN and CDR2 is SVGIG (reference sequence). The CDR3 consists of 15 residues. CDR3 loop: CAWSVLAGDAGELFF. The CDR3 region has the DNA TGTGCCTGGAGTGTATTAGCGGGAGACGCCGGGGAGCTGTTTTTT.

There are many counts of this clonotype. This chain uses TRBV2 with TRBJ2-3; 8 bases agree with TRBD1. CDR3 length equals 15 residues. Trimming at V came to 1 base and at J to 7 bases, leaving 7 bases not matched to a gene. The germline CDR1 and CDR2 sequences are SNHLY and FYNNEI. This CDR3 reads CASSEGQGARNTQYF. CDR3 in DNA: TGTGCCAGCAGTGAAGGTCAGGGGGCGCGGAATACGCAGTATTTT.

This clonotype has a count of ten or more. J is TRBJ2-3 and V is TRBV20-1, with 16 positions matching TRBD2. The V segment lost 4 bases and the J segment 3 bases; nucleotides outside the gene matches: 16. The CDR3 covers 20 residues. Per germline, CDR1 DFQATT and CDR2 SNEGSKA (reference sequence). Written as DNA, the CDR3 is TGCAGTGCTAAATCCGGGACTAGCGGGAGGGCCCTCCTTAGGACAGATACGCAGTATTTT. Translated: CSAKSGTSGRALLRTDTQYF.

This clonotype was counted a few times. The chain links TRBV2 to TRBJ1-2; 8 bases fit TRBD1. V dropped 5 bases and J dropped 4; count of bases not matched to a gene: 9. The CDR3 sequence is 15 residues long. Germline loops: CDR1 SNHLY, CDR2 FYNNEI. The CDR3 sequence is CASSPNRQGTYGYTF. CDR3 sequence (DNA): TGTGCCAGCAGTCCAAATCGACAGGGGACCTATGGCTACACCTTC.

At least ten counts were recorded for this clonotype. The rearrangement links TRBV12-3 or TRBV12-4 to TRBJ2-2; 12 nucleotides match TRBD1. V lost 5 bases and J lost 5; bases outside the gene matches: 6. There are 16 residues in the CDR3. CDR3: CASSPVGQGATGELFF. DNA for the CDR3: TGTGCCAGCAGTCCAGTGGGACAGGGGGCAACCGGGGAGCTGTTTTTT.

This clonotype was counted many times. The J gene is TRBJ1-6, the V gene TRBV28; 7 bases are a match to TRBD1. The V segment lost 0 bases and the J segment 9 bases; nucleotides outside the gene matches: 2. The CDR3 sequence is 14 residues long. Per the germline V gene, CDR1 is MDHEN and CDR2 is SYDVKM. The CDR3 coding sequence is TGTGCCAGCAGTTTATGGGACAGGAGTTCACCCCTCCACTTT. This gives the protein CASSLWDRSSPLHF.

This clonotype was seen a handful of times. The CDR3: CATVGSTNEKLFF. The CDR3 nucleotides are TGTGCCACGGTTGGGAGCACTAATGAAAAACTGTTTTTT. The chain employs TRBV24-1 and TRBJ1-4; the D is unclear. V dropped 10 bases and J dropped 2 bases, with 10 bases sitting between them. Germline lookup yields CDR1 KGHDR and CDR2 SFDVKD. The CDR3 spans 13 residues.

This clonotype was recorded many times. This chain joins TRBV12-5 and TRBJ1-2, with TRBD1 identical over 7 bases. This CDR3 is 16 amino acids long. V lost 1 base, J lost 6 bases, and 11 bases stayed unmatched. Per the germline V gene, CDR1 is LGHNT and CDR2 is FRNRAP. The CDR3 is CASGLGQGISVDGYTF. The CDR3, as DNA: TGTGCTAGTGGTTTGGGACAGGGAATCAGTGTCGATGGCTACACCTTC.

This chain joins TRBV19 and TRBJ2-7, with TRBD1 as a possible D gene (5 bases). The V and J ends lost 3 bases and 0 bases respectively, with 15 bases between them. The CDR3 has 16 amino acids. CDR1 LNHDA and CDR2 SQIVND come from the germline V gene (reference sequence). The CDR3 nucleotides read TGTGCCAGTAGTATCGCGGCCAGGGTACCCTCCTACGAGCAGTACTTC. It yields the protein CASSIAARVPSYEQYF.

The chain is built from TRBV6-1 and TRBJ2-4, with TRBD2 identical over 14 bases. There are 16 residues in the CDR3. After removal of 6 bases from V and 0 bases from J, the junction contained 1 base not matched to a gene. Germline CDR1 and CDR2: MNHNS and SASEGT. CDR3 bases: TGTGCCAGCAGGGGACTAGCGGGAGTAGCCAAAAACATTCAGTACTTC. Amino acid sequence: CASRGLAGVAKNIQYF.

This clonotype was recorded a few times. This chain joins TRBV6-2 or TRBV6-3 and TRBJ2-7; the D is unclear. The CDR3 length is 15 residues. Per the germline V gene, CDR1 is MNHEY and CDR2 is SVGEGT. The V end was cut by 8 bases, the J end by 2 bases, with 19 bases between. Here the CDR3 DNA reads TGTGCCAGCGGCCGAGTTAGACAAGCCACCTACGAGCAGTACTTC. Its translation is CASGRVRQATYEQYF.

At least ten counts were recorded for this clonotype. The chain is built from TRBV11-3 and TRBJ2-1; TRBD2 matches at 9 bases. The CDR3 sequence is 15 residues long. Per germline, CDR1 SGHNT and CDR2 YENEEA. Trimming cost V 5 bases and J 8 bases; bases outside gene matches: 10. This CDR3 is CASSAGTSLVDEQFF. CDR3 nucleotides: TGTGCCAGCAGCGCCGGGACTAGCCTCGTCGATGAGCAGTTCTTC.

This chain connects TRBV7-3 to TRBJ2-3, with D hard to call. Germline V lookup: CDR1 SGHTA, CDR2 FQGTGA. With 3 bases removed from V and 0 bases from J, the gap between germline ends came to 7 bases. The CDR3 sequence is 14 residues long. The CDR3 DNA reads TGTGCCAGCAGCTTCGGATTTAGCACAGATACGCAGTATTTT. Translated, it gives CASSFGFSTDTQYF. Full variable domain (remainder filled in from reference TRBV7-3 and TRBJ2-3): GAGVSQTPSNKVTEKGKYVELRCDPISGHTALYWYRQSLGQGPEFLIYFQGTGAADDSGLPNDRFFAVRPEGSVSTLKIQRTERGDSAVYLCASSFGFSTDTQYFGPGTRLTVL.

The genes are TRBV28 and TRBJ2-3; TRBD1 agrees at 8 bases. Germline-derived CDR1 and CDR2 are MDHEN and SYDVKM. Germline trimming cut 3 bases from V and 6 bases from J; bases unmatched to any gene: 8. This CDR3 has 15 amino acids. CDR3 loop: CASSFPRGQVDTQYF. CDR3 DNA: TGTGCCAGCAGTTTTCCCAGGGGGCAGGTTGATACGCAGTATTTT.

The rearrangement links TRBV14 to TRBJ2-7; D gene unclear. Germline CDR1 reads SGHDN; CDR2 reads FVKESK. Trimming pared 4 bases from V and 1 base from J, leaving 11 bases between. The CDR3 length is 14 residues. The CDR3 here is CASSPGPGSYEQYF. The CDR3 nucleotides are TGTGCCAGCAGCCCAGGACCCGGTTCCTACGAGCAGTACTTC.

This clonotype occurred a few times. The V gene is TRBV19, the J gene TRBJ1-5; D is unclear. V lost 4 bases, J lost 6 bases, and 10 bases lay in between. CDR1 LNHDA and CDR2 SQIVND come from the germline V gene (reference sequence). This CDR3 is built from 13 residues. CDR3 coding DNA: TGTGCCAGTAGTAGGGTCGCCGGTCAGCCCCAGCATTTT. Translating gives CASSRVAGQPQHF. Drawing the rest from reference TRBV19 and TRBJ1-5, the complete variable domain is DGGITQSPKYLFRKEGQNVTLSCEQNLNHDAMYWYRQDPGQGLRLIYYSQIVNDFQKGDIAEGYSVSREKKESFPLTVTSAQKNPTAFYLCASSRVAGQPQHFGDGTRLSIL.